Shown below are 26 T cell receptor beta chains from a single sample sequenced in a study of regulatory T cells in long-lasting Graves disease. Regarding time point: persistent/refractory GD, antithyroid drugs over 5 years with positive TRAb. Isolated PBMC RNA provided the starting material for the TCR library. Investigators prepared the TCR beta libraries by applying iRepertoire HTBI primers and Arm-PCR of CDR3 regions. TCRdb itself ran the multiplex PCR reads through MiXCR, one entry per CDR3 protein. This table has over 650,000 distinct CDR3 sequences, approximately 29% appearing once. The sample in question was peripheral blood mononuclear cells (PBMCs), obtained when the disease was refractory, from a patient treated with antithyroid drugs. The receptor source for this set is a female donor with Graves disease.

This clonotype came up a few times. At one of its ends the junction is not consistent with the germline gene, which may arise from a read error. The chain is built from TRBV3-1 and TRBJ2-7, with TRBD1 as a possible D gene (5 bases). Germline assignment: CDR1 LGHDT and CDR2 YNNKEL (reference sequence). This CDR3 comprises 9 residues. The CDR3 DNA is TGTGCCAGCTCGTCGACAGCGCCCTTC. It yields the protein CASSSTAPF.

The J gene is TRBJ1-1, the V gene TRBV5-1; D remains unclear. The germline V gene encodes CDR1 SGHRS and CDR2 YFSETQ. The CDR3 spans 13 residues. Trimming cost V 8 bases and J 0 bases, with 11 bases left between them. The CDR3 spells CARQTNMNTEAFF. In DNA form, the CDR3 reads TGCGCCAGACAAACCAACATGAACACTGAAGCTTTCTTT.

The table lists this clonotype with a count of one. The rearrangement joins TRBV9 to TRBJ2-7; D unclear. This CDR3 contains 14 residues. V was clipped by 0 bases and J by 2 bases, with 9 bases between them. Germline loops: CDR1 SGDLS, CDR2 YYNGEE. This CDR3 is CASSVADDTYEQYF. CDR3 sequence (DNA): TGTGCCAGCAGCGTAGCTGATGACACCTACGAGCAGTACTTC.

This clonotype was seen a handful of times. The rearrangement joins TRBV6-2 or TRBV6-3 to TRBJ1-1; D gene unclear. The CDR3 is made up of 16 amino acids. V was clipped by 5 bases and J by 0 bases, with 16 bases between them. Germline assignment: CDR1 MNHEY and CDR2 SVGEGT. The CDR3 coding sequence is TGTGCCAGCAGTCCCTCCGGACTGATCATGAACACTGAAGCTTTCTTT. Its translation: CASSPSGLIMNTEAFF.

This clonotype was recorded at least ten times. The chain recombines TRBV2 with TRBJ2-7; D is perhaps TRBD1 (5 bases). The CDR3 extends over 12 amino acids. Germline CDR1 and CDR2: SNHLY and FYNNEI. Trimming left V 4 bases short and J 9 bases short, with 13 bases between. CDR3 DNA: TGTGCCAGCAGTGCGACAGCCGACGGGCAGTACTTC. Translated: CASSATADGQYF.

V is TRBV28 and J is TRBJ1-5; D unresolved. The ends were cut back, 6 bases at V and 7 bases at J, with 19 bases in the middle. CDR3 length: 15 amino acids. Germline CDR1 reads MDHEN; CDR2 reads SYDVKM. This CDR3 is CASSQDRKAGQPQHF. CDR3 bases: TGTGCCAGCAGCCAAGATAGGAAAGCGGGCCAGCCCCAGCATTTT.

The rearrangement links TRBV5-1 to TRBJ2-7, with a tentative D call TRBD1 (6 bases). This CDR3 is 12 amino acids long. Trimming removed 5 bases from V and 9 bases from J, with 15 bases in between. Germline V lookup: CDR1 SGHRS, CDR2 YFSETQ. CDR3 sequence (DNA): TGCGCCAGCAGGTCCACAGGGTCGAGGCAGTACTTC. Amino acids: CASRSTGSRQYF.

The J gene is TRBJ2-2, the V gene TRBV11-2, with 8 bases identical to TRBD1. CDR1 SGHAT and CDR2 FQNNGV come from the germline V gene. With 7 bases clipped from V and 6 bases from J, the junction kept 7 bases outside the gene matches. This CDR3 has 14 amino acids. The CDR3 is CASIFGQGAGELFF. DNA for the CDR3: TGTGCCAGCATTTTTGGACAGGGAGCCGGGGAGCTGTTTTTT.

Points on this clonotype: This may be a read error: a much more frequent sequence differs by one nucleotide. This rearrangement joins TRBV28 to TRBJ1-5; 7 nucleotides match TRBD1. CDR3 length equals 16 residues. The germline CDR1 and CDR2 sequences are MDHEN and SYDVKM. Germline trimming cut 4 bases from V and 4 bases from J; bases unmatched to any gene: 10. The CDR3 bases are TGTGCCAGCAGTTCATTTAGGGGGCTTCGAAATCAGCCCCAGCATTTT. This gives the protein CASSSFRGLRNQPQHF.

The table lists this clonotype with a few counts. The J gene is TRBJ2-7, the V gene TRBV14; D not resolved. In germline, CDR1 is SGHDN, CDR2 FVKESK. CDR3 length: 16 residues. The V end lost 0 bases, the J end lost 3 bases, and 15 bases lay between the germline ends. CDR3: CASSQDPYNRFYEQYF. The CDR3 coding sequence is TGTGCCAGCAGCCAAGATCCATACAACAGATTCTACGAGCAGTACTTC.

DNA of the CDR3: TGTGCCAGCAGCGTAGCTACCGGGGTCAGGGGGCTTGGGGCCAACGTCCTGACTTTC. It is translated as CASSVATGVRGLGANVLTF. The rearrangement uses TRBV9 and TRBJ2-6; TRBD1 aligns across 8 bases. The ends lost 0 bases at V and 3 bases at J; junction bases unmatched: 11. The germline gives CDR1 SGDLS, CDR2 YYNGEE. The CDR3 consists of 19 residues.

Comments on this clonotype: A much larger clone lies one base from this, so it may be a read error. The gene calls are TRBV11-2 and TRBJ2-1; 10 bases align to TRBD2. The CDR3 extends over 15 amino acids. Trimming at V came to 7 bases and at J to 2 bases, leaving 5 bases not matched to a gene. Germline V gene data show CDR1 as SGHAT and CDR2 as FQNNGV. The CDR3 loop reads CASITGTSAYNEQFF. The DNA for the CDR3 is TGTGCCAGCATAACCGGGACTAGCGCCTACAATGAGCAGTTCTTC.

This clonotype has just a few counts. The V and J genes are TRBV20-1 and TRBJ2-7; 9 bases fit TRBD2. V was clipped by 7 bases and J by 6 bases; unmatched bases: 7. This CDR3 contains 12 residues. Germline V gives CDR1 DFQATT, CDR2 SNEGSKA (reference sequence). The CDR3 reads CSGVREGLEQYF. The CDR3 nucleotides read TGCAGTGGAGTGCGGGAGGGCCTCGAGCAGTACTTC.

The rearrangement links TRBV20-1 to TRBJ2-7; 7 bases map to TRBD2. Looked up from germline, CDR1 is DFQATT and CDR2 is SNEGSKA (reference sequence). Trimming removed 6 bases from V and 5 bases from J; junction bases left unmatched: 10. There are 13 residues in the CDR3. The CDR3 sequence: CSAGREIWHEQYF. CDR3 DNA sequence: TGCAGTGCCGGGCGGGAGATTTGGCACGAGCAGTACTTC.

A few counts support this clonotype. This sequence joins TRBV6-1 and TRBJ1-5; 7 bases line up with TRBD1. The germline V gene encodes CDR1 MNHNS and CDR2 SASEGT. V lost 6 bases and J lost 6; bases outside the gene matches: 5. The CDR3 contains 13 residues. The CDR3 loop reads CASRTTGVQPQHF. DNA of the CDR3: TGTGCCAGCAGAACAACAGGGGTTCAGCCCCAGCATTTT.

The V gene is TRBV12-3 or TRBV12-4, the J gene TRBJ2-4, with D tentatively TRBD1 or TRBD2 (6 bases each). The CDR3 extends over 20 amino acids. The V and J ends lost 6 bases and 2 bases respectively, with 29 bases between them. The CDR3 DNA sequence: TGTGCCAGCAGACGGAACTCCCAGATGTGGGGGGCGATGACCAAAAACATTCAGTACTTC. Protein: CASRRNSQMWGAMTKNIQYF.

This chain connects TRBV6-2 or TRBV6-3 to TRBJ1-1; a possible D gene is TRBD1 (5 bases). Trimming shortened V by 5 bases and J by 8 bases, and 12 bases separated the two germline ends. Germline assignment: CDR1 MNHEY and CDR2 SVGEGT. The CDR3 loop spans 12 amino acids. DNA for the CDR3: TGTGCCAGCAGTACCCGACAGAGAGAAGCTTTCTTT. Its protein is CASSTRQREAFF.

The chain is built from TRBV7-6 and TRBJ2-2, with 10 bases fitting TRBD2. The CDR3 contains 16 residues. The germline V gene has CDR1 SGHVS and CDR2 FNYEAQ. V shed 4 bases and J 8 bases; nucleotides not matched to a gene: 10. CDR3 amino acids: CASSYGLAGAGGELFF. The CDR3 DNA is TGTGCCAGCAGCTACGGGCTAGCGGGAGCCGGGGGGGAGCTGTTTTTT.

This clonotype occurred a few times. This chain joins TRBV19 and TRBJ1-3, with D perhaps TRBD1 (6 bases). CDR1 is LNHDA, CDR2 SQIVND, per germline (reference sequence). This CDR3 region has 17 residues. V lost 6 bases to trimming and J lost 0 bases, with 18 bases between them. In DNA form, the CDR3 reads TGTGCCAGTAGCGCCGATCTGGACAGCGACTCTGGAAACACCATATATTTT. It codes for CASSADLDSDSGNTIYF.

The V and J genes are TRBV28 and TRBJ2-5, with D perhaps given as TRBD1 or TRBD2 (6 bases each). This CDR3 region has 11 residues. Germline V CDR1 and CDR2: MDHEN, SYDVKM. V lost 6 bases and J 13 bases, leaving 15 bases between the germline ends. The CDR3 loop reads CASSWEEGGYF. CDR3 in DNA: TGTGCCAGCAGCTGGGAAGAGGGGGGGTACTTC.

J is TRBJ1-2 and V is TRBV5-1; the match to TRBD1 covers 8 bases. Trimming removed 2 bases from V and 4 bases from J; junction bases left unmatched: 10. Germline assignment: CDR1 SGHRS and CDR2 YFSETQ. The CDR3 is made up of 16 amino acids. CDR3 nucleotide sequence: TGCGCCAGCAGCTTCGGCGAAGGGACAGGACTCTATGGCTACACCTTC. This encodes CASSFGEGTGLYGYTF.

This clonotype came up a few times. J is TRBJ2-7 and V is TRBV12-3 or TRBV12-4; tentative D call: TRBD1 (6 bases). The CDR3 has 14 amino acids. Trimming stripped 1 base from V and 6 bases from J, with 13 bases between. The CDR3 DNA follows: TGTGCCAGCAGTTTAGGTACAGGGTCAAGCGAGCAGTACTTC. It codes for CASSLGTGSSEQYF.

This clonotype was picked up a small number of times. The chain's CDR3 is CASSPGAGHQPQHF. For the CDR3, the DNA is TGTGCCAGCAGCCCCGGAGCAGGGCATCAGCCCCAGCATTTT. The rearrangement uses TRBV7-9 and TRBJ1-5, with a tentative D call TRBD1 (5 bases). Germline-derived CDR1 and CDR2 are SEHNR and FQNEAQ (reference sequence). The CDR3 extends over 14 amino acids. V dropped 5 bases and J dropped 5 bases, with 13 bases sitting between them.

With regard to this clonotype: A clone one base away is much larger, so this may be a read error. CDR3 loop: CASSLARDYGYTF. CDR3 nucleotide sequence: TGTGCCAGCAGCTTAGCCAGGGACTATGGCTACACCTTC. The chain links TRBV5-5 to TRBJ1-2; D possibly corresponds to TRBD1 (5 bases). Germline CDR1 and CDR2: SGHKS and YYEKEE (reference sequence). Trimming took off 2 bases at V and 3 bases at J, with 8 bases between the two ends. The CDR3 length is 13 residues.

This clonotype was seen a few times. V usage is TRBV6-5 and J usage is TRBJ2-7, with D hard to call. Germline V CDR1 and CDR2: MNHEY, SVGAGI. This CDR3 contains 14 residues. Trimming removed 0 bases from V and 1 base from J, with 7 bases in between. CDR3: CASSYSGTSYEQYF. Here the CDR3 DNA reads TGTGCCAGCAGTTACTCCGGCACGTCCTACGAGCAGTACTTC.

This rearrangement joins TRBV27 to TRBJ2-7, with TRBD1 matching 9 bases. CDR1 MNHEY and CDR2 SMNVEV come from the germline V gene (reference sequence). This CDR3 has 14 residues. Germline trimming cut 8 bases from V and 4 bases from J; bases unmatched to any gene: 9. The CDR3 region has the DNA TGTGCCAGCCCCTCCGGGACAGGGTGTTACGAGCAGTACTTC. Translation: CASPSGTGCYEQYF.